Listed below are T cell receptor beta chains from one sample, sequenced in a study of Ad26.COV2.S vaccination and SARS-CoV-2 variants. TCRdb's copy holds only in-frame clones and misses some; the assay was immunoSEQ multiplex PCR. The table includes around 400,000 clones, around four fifths detected once. The source material was peripheral blood, sampled in a trial of Ad26.COV2.S vaccine versus placebo. The receptors shown here come from a person between 18 and 60 years old who received the Ad26.COV2.S COVID-19 vaccine or a placebo. Both conserved end residues are trimmed from each CDR3. Fields, in order: J gene, V gene, D gene, clone size, CDR3 protein. A D gene is named only where the DNA matches it firmly. Rows may omit the clone size; those that give it use once, few, many or a size class.

TRBJ2-2 | TRBV19 | - | - | ASSMRPGELF
TRBJ2-7 | TRBV6-5 | TRBD2 | - | ASTYGGDYEQY
TRBJ1-1 | TRBV2 | - | - | ASSPTGAGTEAF
TRBJ2-2 | TRBV7-8 | - | - | ASSPGSGELF
TRBJ2-5 | TRBV2 | - | - | ASIASKTQY
TRBJ2-3 | TRBV19 | TRBD2 | - | ASSPGLAGGTDTQY
TRBJ2-1 | TRBV3-1/TRBV3-2 | TRBD2 | few | ASSFSGGNEQF
TRBJ2-7 | TRBV6-5 | - | - | ASSIRTGNYEQY
TRBJ2-1 | TRBV7-8 | - | - | ASSPTYNEQF
TRBJ1-1 | TRBV6-6 | - | - | ASSYGMTTEAF
TRBJ2-7 | TRBV7-2 | TRBD1 | - | ASSSPRGREQY
TRBJ1-5 | TRBV6-5 | - | - | ASSYSYPSGQPQH
TRBJ2-2 | TRBV19 | TRBD1 | - | ASSIGRTGPGELF
TRBJ1-3 | TRBV29-1 | TRBD1 | - | SAALSGTGRNTIY
TRBJ2-7 | TRBV5-1 | - | - | ASSFQGIEQY
TRBJ2-2 | TRBV6-5 | TRBD2 | - | ASSPLAGGTGELF
TRBJ1-1 | TRBV27 | - | - | ASSRTAVNTEAF
TRBJ2-7 | TRBV6-6 | - | - | ASSYAEDEQY
TRBJ1-2 | TRBV4-3 | - | - | ASSQYRGVYGYT
TRBJ1-5 | TRBV7-9 | - | - | ASSLGSPGRNQPQH
TRBJ2-1 | TRBV4-3 | TRBD2 | - | ASSQESSGGTHEQF
TRBJ1-4 | TRBV7-8 | - | - | ASSLRAEKLF
TRBJ1-1 | TRBV19 | TRBD1 | few | ASSSGQGWLDEAF
TRBJ1-6 | TRBV19 | - | - | ASSNSRTARNSPLH
TRBJ2-2 | TRBV19 | TRBD1 | - | ASSDRGRTPGELF
TRBJ1-6 | TRBV7-9 | - | - | TSSPGGYINSPLH
TRBJ2-1 | TRBV13 | TRBD2 | few | ASSFSSTGLLAGSYNEQF
TRBJ1-6 | TRBV5-4 | TRBD1 | - | ASSWGQGRNSPLH
TRBJ2-7 | TRBV18 | - | - | ASSPPESSYEQY
TRBJ2-7 | TRBV3-1/TRBV3-2 | - | - | ASSQDRTPSYEQY
TRBJ2-5 | TRBV6-1 | - | - | ASSEVAVETQY
TRBJ2-1 | TRBV19 | TRBD2 | - | ASSILRLAGAEQF
TRBJ2-3 | TRBV5-1 | TRBD1 | - | ASSTGQGSTDTQY
TRBJ1-1 | TRBV5-1 | - | - | ASSLRVLNTEAF
TRBJ2-2 | TRBV5-1 | - | - | ASSLQGWPGELF
TRBJ2-1 | TRBV4-1 | - | - | ASSVRDSYNEQF
TRBJ2-5 | TRBV7-3 | TRBD1 | - | ASSPRGRWETQY
TRBJ2-3 | TRBV9 | - | - | ASSVGAPRTDTQY